This entry lists 13 T cell receptor beta chains sequenced from one sample in a study of blood T cell repertoires in COVID-19. Libraries were prepared by immunoSEQ multiplex PCR; TCRdb keeps only in-frame clonotypes and omits some of them. Found here are approximately 140,000 clones, 86% of them singletons; the top ten hold 2% to 2.5%. The specimen was PBMCs or T cells enriched from blood (not recorded which). The receptors were sampled from a woman aged 50 to 60 who had recovered from COVID-19.

This clone was counted a single time. V is TRBV6-5 and J is TRBJ2-3; 8 bases are shared with TRBD1. Germline trimming cut 5 bases from V and 2 bases from J; bases unmatched to any gene: 6. The CDR3 runs to 15 residues. From germline, CDR1 is MNHEY and CDR2 SVGAGI. CDR3 loop: CASSPGGRDTDTQYF. The CDR3 nucleotides are TGTGCCAGCAGTCCAGGGGGCAGGGACACAGATACGCAGTATTTT.

This clone was recorded only once. The chain recombines TRBV11-3 with TRBJ2-7, with TRBD2 identical over 8 bases. This CDR3 spans 15 amino acids. V shed 7 bases, J shed 6 bases, and the junction held 14 bases outside the gene matches. Germline V lookup: CDR1 SGHNT, CDR2 YENEEA. As DNA, the CDR3 is TGTGCCAGCACCCCCCGGGGGGGGCATATCTCCGAGCAGTACTTC. Translated: CASTPRGGHISEQYF.

The J gene is TRBJ1-2, the V gene TRBV18; weak D call: TRBD1 (6 bases). The CDR3 has 17 residues. Trimming stripped 4 bases from V and 4 bases from J, with 22 bases between. CDR1 and CDR2 (germline): KGHSH, LQKENI. The CDR3 protein is CASSLSVKDRGSYGYTF. The CDR3 nucleotides are TGTGCCAGCTCACTCTCGGTGAAGGACAGAGGGTCCTATGGCTACACCTTC.

This chain links TRBV2 with TRBJ1-3, with no clear D. The germline V gene encodes CDR1 SNHLY and CDR2 FYNNEI. The germline V and J ends were trimmed by 2 bases and 3 bases, with 11 bases remaining between them. This CDR3 is 15 amino acids long. As DNA, the CDR3 is TGTGCCAGCAGTGAATGGCAGGTGCTTGGAAACACCATATATTTT. This gives the protein CASSEWQVLGNTIYF.

The chain carries TRBV5-8 and TRBJ2-3, with TRBD1 matching over 7 bases. Unmatched junction bases numbered 7, after V lost 7 bases and J lost 2 bases. CDR3 length: 14 residues. The germline CDR1 and CDR2 sequences are SGHTS and YDEGEE. CDR3 nucleotide sequence: TGTGCCAGCGACGTGGGACAGTACACAGATACGCAGTATTTT. Amino acids: CASDVGQYTDTQYF. The full variable domain, in which reference TRBV5-8 and TRBJ2-3 provide the parts outside the CDR3, is EAGVTQSPTHLIKTRGQQATLRCSPISGHTSVYWYQQALGLGLQFLLWYDEGEERNRGNFPPRFSGRQFPNYSSELNVNALELEDSALYLCASDVGQYTDTQYFGPGTRLTVL.

This clone was counted only a few times. This chain links TRBV19 with TRBJ2-7, with D perhaps TRBD2 (6 bases). The germline V gene encodes CDR1 LNHDA and CDR2 SQIVND (reference sequence). The V and J ends lost 9 bases and 0 bases respectively, with 12 bases between them. CDR3 length: 13 residues. The CDR3 is CASRDGSSYEQYF. CDR3 nucleotide sequence: TGTGCCAGCCGGGACGGGAGCTCCTACGAGCAGTACTTC. Based on the CDR3 plus reference TRBV19 and TRBJ2-7, the full variable domain is DGGITQSPKYLFRKEGQNVTLSCEQNLNHDAMYWYRQDPGQGLRLIYYSQIVNDFQKGDIAEGYSVSREKKESFPLTVTSAQKNPTAFYLCASRDGSSYEQYFGPGTRLTVT.

The chain joins TRBV28 to TRBJ2-7, with 8 nucleotides matching TRBD1. Germline V lookup: CDR1 MDHEN, CDR2 SYDVKM. The V gene end was trimmed by 5 bases and the J gene end by 4 bases; junction bases not matched to a gene: 4. This CDR3 region has 13 residues. CDR3 bases: TGTGCCAGCAGTCCCGGGGACAGGTACGAGCAGTACTTC. Amino acids: CASSPGDRYEQYF.

This chain links TRBV9 with TRBJ2-3; tentatively, D is TRBD1 (5 bases). Per germline, CDR1 SGDLS and CDR2 YYNGEE. The V end was cut by 3 bases, the J end by 8 bases, with 10 bases between. The CDR3 sequence is 12 residues long. The CDR3 reads CASSEGSTTQYF. CDR3 sequence (DNA): TGTGCCAGCAGCGAGGGGTCTACTACGCAGTATTTT.

The chain carries TRBV19 and TRBJ2-2; 8 nucleotides line up with TRBD1. This CDR3 is 16 amino acids long. The germline CDR1 and CDR2 sequences are LNHDA and SQIVND (reference sequence). The trim removed 2 bases at V and 1 base at J, leaving 3 bases unmatched. This CDR3 reads CASSIRGTGNTGELFF. CDR3 sequence (DNA): TGTGCCAGTAGTATACGGGGGACAGGGAACACCGGGGAGCTGTTTTTT.

The rearrangement links TRBV7-9 to TRBJ1-1; D is unresolved. CDR1 SEHNR and CDR2 FQNEAQ come from the germline V gene (reference sequence). Deletions cut 6 bases from V and 12 bases from J, with 17 bases between. The CDR3 contains 12 residues. DNA for the CDR3: TGTGCCAGCAGTTTGGTTGGGCTTGAGACTTTCTTT. Residues: CASSLVGLETFF.

The chain uses TRBV7-8 and TRBJ2-3; 11 bases match TRBD2. CDR1 SGHVS and CDR2 FQNEAQ come from the germline V gene. This CDR3 contains 16 residues. The J segment lost 0 bases and the V segment lost 7 bases, leaving 6 bases of the junction unmatched. For the CDR3, the DNA is TGTGCCAGCACAATAGCGGGGGGGACTAGCACAGATACGCAGTATTTT. Translated, it gives CASTIAGGTSTDTQYF.

V usage is TRBV3-1 (or the pseudogene TRBV3-2) and J usage is TRBJ2-1; TRBD1 matches 10 bases. CDR3 length equals 15 residues. From germline, CDR1 is LGHDT and CDR2 YNNKEL (reference sequence). V lost 2 bases and J lost 4; bases outside the gene matches: 2. DNA of the CDR3: TGTGCCAGCAGCCAACCGGGACAGGGGTACAATGAGCAGTTCTTC. Its protein is CASSQPGQGYNEQFF.

The chain uses TRBV24-1 and TRBJ2-1; D gene ambiguous. The CDR3 length is 14 residues. V lost 5 bases and J lost 5, with 12 bases in between. The germline V gene has CDR1 KGHDR and CDR2 SFDVKD. This chain's CDR3 is CATSGQVENNEQFF. CDR3 DNA sequence: TGTGCCACCAGTGGCCAGGTAGAAAACAATGAGCAGTTCTTC.